The 12 T cell receptor beta chains reported below all come from one sample, sequenced in a study of CD8 T cells in Susac syndrome. RNA in amounts of about 0.45 to 1 ug was reverse transcribed with random hexamers. TCRdb passed the immunoSEQ multiplex PCR reads through MiXCR, listing each CDR3 protein once. The table lists approximately 280,000 distinct CDR3 sequences, approximately 85% of them singletons. The sequencing input was CD8+ T cells from PBMCs. These TCRs come from a human donor with multiple sclerosis.

The chain uses TRBV9 and TRBJ2-1, with D tentatively TRBD2 (6 bases). CDR1 is SGDLS and CDR2 is YYNGEE in the germline V gene. Trimming left V 2 bases short and J 8 bases short, with 20 bases between. The CDR3 runs to 16 residues. As DNA, the CDR3 is TGTGCCAGCAGCGTCGCGACTAGTGGGACTCGGGATGAGCAGTTCTTC. As protein: CASSVATSGTRDEQFF.

This chain connects TRBV14 to TRBJ2-4; the D gene is possibly TRBD1 (6 bases). CDR3 size: 15 residues. V lost 1 base to trimming and J lost 0 bases, with 7 bases between them. Germline-derived CDR1 and CDR2 are SGHDN and FVKESK. In DNA, the CDR3 is TGTGCCAGCAGCCAAGGACAGGCAGCCAAAAACATTCAGTACTTC. Translated: CASSQGQAAKNIQYF.

In DNA form, the CDR3 reads TGTGCCAGCAGCGTAAGTCTTAATCAGCCCCAGCATTTT. Translated, it gives CASSVSLNQPQHF. The V gene is TRBV9, the J gene TRBJ1-5; D is unresolved. CDR1 and CDR2 (germline): SGDLS, YYNGEE. This CDR3 has 13 residues. V shed 1 base and J shed 4 bases, with 6 bases lying between them.

This clonotype was seen only a few times. The V call is TRBV7-8, the J call TRBJ2-3, with D unresolved. The ends were cut back, 0 bases at V and 5 bases at J, with 6 bases in the middle. The CDR3 extends over 13 amino acids. The germline V gene encodes CDR1 SGHVS and CDR2 FQNEAQ. The CDR3 nucleotides are TGTGCCAGCAGCTTAGCGTACGGAGATACGCAGTATTTT. Protein sequence: CASSLAYGDTQYF.

This clonotype was detected only once. The chain recombines TRBV7-9 with TRBJ2-7, with D possibly matching TRBD2 (6 bases). The CDR3 runs 14 residues. Trimming took off 1 base at V and 0 bases at J, with 7 bases between the two ends. CDR1 and CDR2 from the germline V gene are SEHNR and FQNEAQ (reference sequence). The CDR3 sequence: CASSLVAASYEQYF. The CDR3 region has the DNA TGTGCCAGCAGCTTAGTAGCGGCCTCCTACGAGCAGTACTTC. The complete variable domain, with remaining parts taken from reference TRBV7-9 and TRBJ2-7, reads DTGVSQNPRHKITKRGQNVTFRCDPISEHNRLYWYRQTLGQGPEFLTYFQNEAQLEKSRLLSDRFSAERPKGSFSTLEIQRTEQGDSAMYLCASSLVAASYEQYFGPGTRLTVT.

The chain is built from TRBV30 and TRBJ2-5; the D call may be TRBD1 or TRBD2 (5 bases each). The germline V gene encodes CDR1 GTSNPN and CDR2 SVGIG (reference sequence). CDR3 length: 13 amino acids. V was cut by 5 bases and J by 1 base, with 11 bases left in between. In DNA, the CDR3 is TGTGCCTGGGATACTAGGGGCCAAGAGACCCAGTACTTC. Translation gives CAWDTRGQETQYF.

This sequence joins TRBV20-1 and TRBJ2-7; 9 bases align to TRBD2. The CDR3 consists of 16 residues. J was trimmed by 3 bases and V by 0 bases; bases with no gene match: 9. CDR1 and CDR2 (germline): DFQATT, SNEGSKA (reference sequence). The CDR3 coding sequence is TGCAGTGCTAGAGAGCCCCGGACTAGCGCCCACTACGAGCAGTACTTC. Residues: CSAREPRTSAHYEQYF.

The chain joins TRBV11-2 to TRBJ2-7, with 8 bases that match TRBD2. CDR1 SGHAT and CDR2 FQNNGV come from the germline V gene. This CDR3 is 16 amino acids long. The V segment lost 6 bases and the J segment 6 bases; nucleotides outside the gene matches: 16. CDR3: CASSHPRGREDSEQYF. DNA for the CDR3: TGTGCCAGCAGTCATCCTCGGGGGCGGGAGGACTCCGAGCAGTACTTC.

In its sample, this clonotype was seen once. The V and J genes are TRBV11-1 and TRBJ2-7; TRBD2 aligns across 7 bases. CDR1 is SGHAT and CDR2 is FQDESV in the germline V gene (reference sequence). The CDR3 covers 17 residues. V was pared by 3 bases and J by 6 bases, with 17 bases of the junction left unmatched. The CDR3 spells CASSFRMPRTRLGEQYF. Here the CDR3 DNA reads TGTGCCAGCAGCTTTCGGATGCCTCGGACTAGGCTCGGCGAGCAGTACTTC.

The chain joins TRBV5-1 to TRBJ1-2; no reliable D call. CDR1 is SGHRS, CDR2 YFSETQ, per germline. The CDR3 is 13 residues long. V was shortened by 0 bases and J by 4 bases, with 7 bases between the two germline ends. The CDR3 sequence: CASSLEQTYGYTF. The CDR3 DNA sequence: TGCGCCAGCAGCTTGGAACAGACCTATGGCTACACCTTC.

V is TRBV28 and J is TRBJ2-1, with TRBD2 matching over 11 bases. The CDR3 loop spans 15 amino acids. V lost 6 bases to trimming and J lost 8 bases; unmatched junction nucleotides: 9. The germline V gene encodes CDR1 MDHEN and CDR2 SYDVKM. CDR3 in amino acids: CASSYTSGSFYEQFF. CDR3 sequence (DNA): TGTGCCAGCAGCTACACTAGCGGGAGCTTCTATGAGCAGTTCTTC.

CDR3 coding DNA: TGTGCCAGCAGCCCTTCGGGACACCCGATTAATTCACCCCTCCACTTT. It codes for CASSPSGHPINSPLHF. This rearrangement joins TRBV5-4 to TRBJ1-6, with D possibly being TRBD1 (6 bases). The length of the CDR3 is 16 residues. V lost 4 bases and J 6 bases, leaving 17 bases between the germline ends. Germline lookup yields CDR1 SGHNT and CDR2 YYREEE (reference sequence).